This TCR beta chain comes out of a study of cytomegalovirus exposure and HLA in healthy donors. The study's findings and limits: Researchers catalogued approximately 170 TCR beta chains as cytomegalovirus-associated.

PCR was performed using 60 Vbeta and 13 Jbeta primers. Generated by immunoSEQ multiplex PCR, the TCRdb table keeps only in-frame clones and is missing some. The repertoire holds roughly 290,000 clones, with 80% as singletons. Regarding this clone: No antigen is known for it.

This CDR3 spans 14 amino acids. Germline CDR1 reads SQVTM; CDR2 reads ANQGSEA. Trimming left V 0 bases short and J 0 bases short, with 9 bases between. The chain uses TRBV29-1 and TRBJ2-7; D gene unclear. The sample was PBMCs. The TCR was taken from a girl aged 2 to 9 in good health and CMV-seronegative. CDR3 residues: CSVEDPGASYEQYF. The CDR3, as DNA: TGCAGCGTTGAAGATCCTGGAGCCTCCTACGAGCAGTACTTC.